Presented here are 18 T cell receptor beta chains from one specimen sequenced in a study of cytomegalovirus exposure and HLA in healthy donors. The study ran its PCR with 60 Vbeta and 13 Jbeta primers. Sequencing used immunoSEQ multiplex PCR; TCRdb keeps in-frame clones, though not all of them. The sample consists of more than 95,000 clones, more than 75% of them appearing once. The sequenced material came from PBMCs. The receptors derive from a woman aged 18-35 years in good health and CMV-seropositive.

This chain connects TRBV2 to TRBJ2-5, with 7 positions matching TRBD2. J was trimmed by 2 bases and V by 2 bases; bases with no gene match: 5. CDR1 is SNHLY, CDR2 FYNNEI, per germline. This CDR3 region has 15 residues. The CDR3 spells CASSEQPSGQETQYF. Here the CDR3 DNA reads TGTGCCAGCAGTGAACAGCCTAGCGGACAAGAGACCCAGTACTTC.

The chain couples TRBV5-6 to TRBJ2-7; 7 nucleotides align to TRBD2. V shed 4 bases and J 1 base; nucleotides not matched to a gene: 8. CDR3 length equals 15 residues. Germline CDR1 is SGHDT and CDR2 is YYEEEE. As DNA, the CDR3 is TGTGCCAGCAGCGCGGGACTACCTGTTTCCTACGAGCAGTACTTC. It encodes CASSAGLPVSYEQYF.

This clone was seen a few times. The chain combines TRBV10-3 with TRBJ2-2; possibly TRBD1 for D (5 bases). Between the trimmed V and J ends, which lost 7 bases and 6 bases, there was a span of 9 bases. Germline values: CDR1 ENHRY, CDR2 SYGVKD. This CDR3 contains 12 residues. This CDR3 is CAIKTEAGELFF. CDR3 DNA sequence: TGTGCCATCAAGACAGAGGCCGGGGAGCTGTTTTTT.

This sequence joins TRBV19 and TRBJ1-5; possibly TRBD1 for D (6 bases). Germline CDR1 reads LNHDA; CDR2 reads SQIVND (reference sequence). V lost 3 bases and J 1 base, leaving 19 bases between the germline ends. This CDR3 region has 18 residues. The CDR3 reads CASSMRQDLFISNQPQHF. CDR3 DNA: TGTGCCAGTAGTATGCGACAGGATTTGTTCATCAGCAATCAGCCCCAGCATTTT. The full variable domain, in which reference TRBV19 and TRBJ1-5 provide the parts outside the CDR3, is DGGITQSPKYLFRKEGQNVTLSCEQNLNHDAMYWYRQDPGQGLRLIYYSQIVNDFQKGDIAEGYSVSREKKESFPLTVTSAQKNPTAFYLCASSMRQDLFISNQPQHFGDGTRLSIL.

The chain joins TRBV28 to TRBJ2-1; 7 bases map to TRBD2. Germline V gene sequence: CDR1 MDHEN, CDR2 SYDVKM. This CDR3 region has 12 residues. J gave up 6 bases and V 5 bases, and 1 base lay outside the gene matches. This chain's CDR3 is CASSPGGNEQFF. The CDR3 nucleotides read TGTGCCAGCAGTCCGGGGGGCAATGAGCAGTTCTTC.

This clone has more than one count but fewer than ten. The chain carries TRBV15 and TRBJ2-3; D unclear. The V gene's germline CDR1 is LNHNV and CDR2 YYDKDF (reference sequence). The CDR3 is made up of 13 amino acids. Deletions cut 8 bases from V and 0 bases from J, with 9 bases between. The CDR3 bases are TGTGCCACCGAGGCACCTAGCACAGATACGCAGTATTTT. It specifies CATEAPSTDTQYF.

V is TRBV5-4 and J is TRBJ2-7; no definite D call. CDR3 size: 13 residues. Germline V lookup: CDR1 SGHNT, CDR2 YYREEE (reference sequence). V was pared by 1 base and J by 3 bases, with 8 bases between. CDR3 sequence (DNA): TGTGCCAGCAGCTTGACAGAAGACTACGAGCAGTACTTC. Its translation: CASSLTEDYEQYF.

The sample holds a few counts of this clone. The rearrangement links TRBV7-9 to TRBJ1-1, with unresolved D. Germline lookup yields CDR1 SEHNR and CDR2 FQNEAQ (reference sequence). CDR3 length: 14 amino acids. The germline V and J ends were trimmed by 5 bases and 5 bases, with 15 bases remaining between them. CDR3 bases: TGTGCCAGCAGCCCCCAGGTGAGTAGGACTGAAGCTTTCTTT. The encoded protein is CASSPQVSRTEAFF.

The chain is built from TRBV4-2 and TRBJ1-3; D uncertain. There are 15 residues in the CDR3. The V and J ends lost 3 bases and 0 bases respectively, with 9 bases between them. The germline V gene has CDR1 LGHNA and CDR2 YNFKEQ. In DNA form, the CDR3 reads TGTGCCAGCAGCCACCCCGCAGACTCTGGAAACACCATATATTTT. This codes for CASSHPADSGNTIYF.

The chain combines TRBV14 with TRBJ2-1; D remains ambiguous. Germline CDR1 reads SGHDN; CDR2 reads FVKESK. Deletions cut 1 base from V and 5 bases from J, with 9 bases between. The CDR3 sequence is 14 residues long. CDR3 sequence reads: CASSQVGKNNEQFF. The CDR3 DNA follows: TGTGCCAGCAGCCAAGTGGGCAAAAACAATGAGCAGTTCTTC.

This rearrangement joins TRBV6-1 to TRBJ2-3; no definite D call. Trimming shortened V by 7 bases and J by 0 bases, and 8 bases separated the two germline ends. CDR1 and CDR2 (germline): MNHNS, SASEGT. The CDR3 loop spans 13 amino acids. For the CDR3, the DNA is TGTGCCAGCACAAGAGTAAGCACAGATACGCAGTATTTT. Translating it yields CASTRVSTDTQYF.

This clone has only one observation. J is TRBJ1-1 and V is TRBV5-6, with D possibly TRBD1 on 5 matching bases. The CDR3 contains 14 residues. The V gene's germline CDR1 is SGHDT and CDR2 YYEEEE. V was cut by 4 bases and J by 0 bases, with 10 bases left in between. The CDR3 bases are TGTGCCAGCAGCATCGGGGGTATGAACACTGAAGCTTTCTTT. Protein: CASSIGGMNTEAFF.

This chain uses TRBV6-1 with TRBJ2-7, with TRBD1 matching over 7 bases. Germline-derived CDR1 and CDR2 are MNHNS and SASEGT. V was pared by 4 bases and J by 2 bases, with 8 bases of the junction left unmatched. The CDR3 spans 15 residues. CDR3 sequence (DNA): TGTGCCAGCAGTGGAGACAGGGTTGGGACCTACGAGCAGTACTTC. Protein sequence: CASSGDRVGTYEQYF.

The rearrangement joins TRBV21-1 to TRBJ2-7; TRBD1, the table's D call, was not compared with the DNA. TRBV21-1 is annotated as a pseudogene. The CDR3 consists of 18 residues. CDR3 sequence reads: CASSKELGRDRSSYEQYF. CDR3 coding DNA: TGTGCCAGCAGCAAAGAACTCGGGCGGGACAGGAGCTCCTACGAGCAGTACTTC.

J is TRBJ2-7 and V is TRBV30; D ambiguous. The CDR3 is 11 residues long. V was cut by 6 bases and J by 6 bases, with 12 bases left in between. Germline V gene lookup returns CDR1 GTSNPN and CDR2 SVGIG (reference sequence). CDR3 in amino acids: CACRNPSEQYF. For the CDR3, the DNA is TGTGCCTGCAGAAACCCCTCCGAGCAGTACTTC.

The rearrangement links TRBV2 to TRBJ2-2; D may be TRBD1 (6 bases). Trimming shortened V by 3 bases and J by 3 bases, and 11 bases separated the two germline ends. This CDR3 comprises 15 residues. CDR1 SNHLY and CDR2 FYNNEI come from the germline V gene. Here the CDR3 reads CASSEGAADTGELFF. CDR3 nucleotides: TGTGCCAGCAGTGAGGGGGCGGCGGACACCGGGGAGCTGTTTTTT. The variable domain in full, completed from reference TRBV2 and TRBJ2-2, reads EPEVTQTPSHQVTQMGQEVILRCVPISNHLYFYWYRQILGQKVEFLVSFYNNEISEKSEIFDDQFSVERPDGSNFTLKIRSTKLEDSAMYFCASSEGAADTGELFFGEGSRLTVL.

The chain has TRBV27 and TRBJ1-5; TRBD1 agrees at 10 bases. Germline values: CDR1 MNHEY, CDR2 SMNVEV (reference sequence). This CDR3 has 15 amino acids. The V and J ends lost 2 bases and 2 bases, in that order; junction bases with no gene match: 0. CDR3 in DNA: TGTGCCAGCAGTTTAGGGACAGGGGGCAATCAGCCCCAGCATTTT. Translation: CASSLGTGGNQPQHF.

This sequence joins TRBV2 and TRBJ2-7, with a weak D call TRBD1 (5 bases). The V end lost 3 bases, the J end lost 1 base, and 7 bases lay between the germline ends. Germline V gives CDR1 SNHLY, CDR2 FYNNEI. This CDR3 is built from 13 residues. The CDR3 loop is CASSDQGSYEQYF. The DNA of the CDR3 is TGTGCCAGCAGTGATCAGGGTTCCTACGAGCAGTACTTC.